This TCR beta chain was captured in a study of blood T cells in healthy people across ages. Using a J-beta primer mix together with a sample-barcoded 5' primer, a second PCR was run for roughly 6 to 12 cycles. Using its own MiXCR run on the 5' RACE reads, TCRdb lists one record per CDR3 protein. The repertoire holds roughly 1,500,000 distinct CDR3 sequences, 35% to 45% seen once, with 7.9% in the top ten. This clonotype originated in a woman under 30 in good health. Input material: blood.

CDR3: CSARAGSGMYEQYF. CDR3 DNA sequence: TGCAGTGCCAGGGCCGGGTCGGGAATGTACGAGCAGTACTTC. V and J are TRBV20-1 and TRBJ2-7, with D perhaps being TRBD1 or TRBD2 (5 bases each). Deletions cut 6 bases from V and 4 bases from J, with 19 bases between. Per the germline V gene, CDR1 is DFQATT and CDR2 is SNEGSKA (reference sequence). The CDR3 has 14 amino acids.